The present T cell receptor beta chain was sequenced within a study of T-cell memory formation after mild COVID-19. 5'RACE, which relied on constant-segment primers, yielded TCR alpha and TCR beta cDNA libraries carrying sample barcodes and UMIs. MiXCR, run by TCRdb on the 5' RACE reads, gives a single entry per CDR3 protein. The sample includes about half a million distinct CDR3 sequences, 15% to 20% of them seen just once. The CDR3 is 14 residues long. CDR1 and CDR2 from the germline V gene are DFQATT and SNEGSKA (reference sequence). With 5 bases clipped from V and 4 bases from J, the junction kept 8 bases outside the gene matches. A note on this clonotype: Antigen: not known.

General observations from the study: Clones contracting across day 15 to 85 had a balanced CD4/CD8 profile; later expanding clones leaned CD4+. Shrinking CD4+ clones resided mostly in CM and EM, and CD8+ ones in EMRA.

The TCR comes from an adult woman who had mild COVID-19 (a few samples of this study predate the infection). Cell type and time point are not known. The chain combines TRBV20-1 with TRBJ2-1; 7 nucleotides match TRBD2. Sequencing used PBMCs or a T cell subset sorted from them (not recorded which). CDR3 bases: TGCAGTGCTCCCGAAGCGGGACGGTACAATGAGCAGTTCTTC. This encodes CSAPEAGRYNEQFF.